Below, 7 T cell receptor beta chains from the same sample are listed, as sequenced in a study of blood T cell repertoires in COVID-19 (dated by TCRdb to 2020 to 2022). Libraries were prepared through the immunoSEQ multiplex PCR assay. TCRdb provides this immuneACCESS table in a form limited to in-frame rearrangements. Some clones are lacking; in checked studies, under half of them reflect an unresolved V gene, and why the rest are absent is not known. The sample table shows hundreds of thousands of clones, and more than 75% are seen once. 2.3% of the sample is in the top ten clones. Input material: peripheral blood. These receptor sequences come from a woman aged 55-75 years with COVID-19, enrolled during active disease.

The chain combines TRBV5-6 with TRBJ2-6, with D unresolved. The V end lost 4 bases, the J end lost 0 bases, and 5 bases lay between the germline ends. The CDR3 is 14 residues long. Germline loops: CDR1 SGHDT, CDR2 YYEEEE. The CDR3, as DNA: TGTGCCAGCAGCCATCCCTCTGGGGCCAACGTCCTGACTTTC. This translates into CASSHPSGANVLTF.

CDR3 sequence reads: CASSVGGKVENIQYF. The CDR3 DNA is TGTGCCAGCAGCGTAGGGGGCAAGGTCGAAAACATTCAGTACTTC. The chain is built from TRBV9 and TRBJ2-4, with D perhaps TRBD1 (5 bases). V lost 0 bases and J 5 bases, leaving 12 bases between the germline ends. Germline values: CDR1 SGDLS, CDR2 YYNGEE. The CDR3 spans 15 residues. Full variable domain (outside the CDR3, taken from reference TRBV9 and TRBJ2-4): DSGVTQTPKHLITATGQRVTLRCSPRSGDLSVYWYQQSLDQGLQFLIQYYNGEERAKGNILERFSAQQFPDLHSELNLSSLELGDSALYFCASSVGGKVENIQYFGAGTRLSVL.

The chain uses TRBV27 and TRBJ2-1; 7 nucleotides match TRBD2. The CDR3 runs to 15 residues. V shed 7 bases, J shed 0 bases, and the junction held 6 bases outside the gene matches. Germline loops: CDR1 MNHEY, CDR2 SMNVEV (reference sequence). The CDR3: CASKYSGPSYNEQFF. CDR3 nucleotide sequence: TGTGCCAGCAAGTATAGCGGGCCCTCCTACAATGAGCAGTTCTTC.

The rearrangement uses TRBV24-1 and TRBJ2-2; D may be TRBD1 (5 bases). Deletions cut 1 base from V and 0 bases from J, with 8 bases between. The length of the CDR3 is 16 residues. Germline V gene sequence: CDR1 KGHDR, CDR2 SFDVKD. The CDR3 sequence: CATSDLAGSNTGELFF. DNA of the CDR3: TGTGCCACCAGTGATTTAGCAGGGTCGAACACCGGGGAGCTGTTTTTT.

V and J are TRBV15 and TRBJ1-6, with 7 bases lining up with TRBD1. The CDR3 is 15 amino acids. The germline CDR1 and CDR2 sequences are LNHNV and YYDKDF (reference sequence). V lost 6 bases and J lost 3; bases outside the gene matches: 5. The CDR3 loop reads CATRNRDSYNSPLHF. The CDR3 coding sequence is TGTGCCACCAGGAACCGGGACAGCTATAATTCACCCCTCCACTTT.

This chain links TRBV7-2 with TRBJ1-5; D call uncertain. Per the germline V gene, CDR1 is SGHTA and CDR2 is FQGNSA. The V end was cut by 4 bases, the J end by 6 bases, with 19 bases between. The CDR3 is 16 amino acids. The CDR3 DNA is TGTGCCAGCAGCTCCCACCGGCCGGGAGTTGGTCAGCCCCAGCATTTT. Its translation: CASSSHRPGVGQPQHF.

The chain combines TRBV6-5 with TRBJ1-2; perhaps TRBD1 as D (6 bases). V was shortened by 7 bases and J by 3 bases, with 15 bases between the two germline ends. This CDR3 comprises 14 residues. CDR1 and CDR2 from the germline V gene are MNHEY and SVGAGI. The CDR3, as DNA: TGTGCCAGCAAGCCGGGACACCAAGACTATGGCTACACCTTC. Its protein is CASKPGHQDYGYTF.